These T cell receptor beta chains were read from a single sample in a study of spatial heterogeneity in lung cancer. TCRdb independently ran MiXCR on the 5' RACE reads; one entry per CDR3 protein. The table lists 45,000 to 55,000 distinct CDR3 sequences, approximately 5.3% of them singletons. The source was PBMCs, collected at surgery. Source of these receptors: a male donor with early-stage non-small cell lung cancer. Both conserved end residues are part of each CDR3. Fields, in order: D gene, J gene, clone size, V gene, CDR3 protein, CDR3 DNA. The D gene is left open where the match is weak. A clone size is listed for some rows: how often the clone was seen (once, few, many), or a class if it is expanded.

>NA|TRBJ1-1|many|TRBV30
CACLKENTEAFF
TGTGCCTGCCTAAAGGAGAACACTGAAGCTTTCTTT
>NA|TRBJ2-1|many|TRBV7-2
CASIPGGPGHFYNEQFF
TGTGCCAGCATTCCGGGGGGCCCGGGACACTTTTACAATGAGCAGTTCTTC
>TRBD1|TRBJ2-2|many|TRBV20-1
CSATGTGFGELFF
TGCAGTGCAACCGGGACAGGGTTCGGGGAGCTGTTTTTT
>TRBD2|TRBJ2-5|many|TRBV7-6
CASSLAPSGTIGETQYF
TGTGCCAGCAGCTTAGCTCCTAGCGGGACAATTGGGGAGACCCAGTACTTC
>TRBD2|TRBJ2-5|many|TRBV20-1
CSATGAGGHQETQYF
TGCAGTGCTACTGGAGCGGGAGGGCACCAAGAGACCCAGTACTTC
>NA|TRBJ1-5|many|TRBV5-6
CASSLGLGRYQPQHF
TGTGCCAGCAGCTTGGGACTGGGCAGATATCAGCCCCAGCATTTT
>TRBD2|TRBJ2-5|many|TRBV6-5
CASSYSTSGRGETQYF
TGTGCCAGCAGTTACAGCACTAGCGGGAGGGGAGAGACCCAGTACTTC
>NA|TRBJ2-3|many|TRBV24-1
CATSLEDTQYF
TGTGCCACCAGTCTAGAAGATACGCAGTATTTT
>TRBD2|TRBJ2-3|many|TRBV5-1
CASKVPREITDTQYF
TGCGCCAGCAAAGTCCCGCGGGAGATAACAGATACGCAGTATTTT
>TRBD1|TRBJ2-5|many|TRBV7-9
CASSFSTGEETQYF
TGTGCCAGCAGCTTCAGCACAGGGGAAGAGACCCAGTACTTC
>NA|TRBJ1-2|many|TRBV2
CASRGLARNYANYGYTF
TGTGCCAGCAGGGGCTTGGCCCGTAACTATGCTAACTATGGCTACACCTTC
>TRBD2|TRBJ2-3|NA|TRBV20-1
CSARGLLAGVPDTQYF
TGCAGTGCTAGGGGACTACTAGCGGGAGTGCCAGATACGCAGTATTTT
>NA|TRBJ1-5|many|TRBV23-1
CASSRFGQTRRGNQPQHF
TGCGCCAGCAGTCGGTTCGGACAGACCCGAAGGGGCAATCAGCCCCAGCATTTT
>TRBD1|TRBJ2-3|NA|TRBV12-3/TRBV12-4
CASSYPPRGTALTDTQYF
TGTGCCAGCAGTTACCCCCCTAGGGGGACAGCTCTTACCGATACGCAGTATTTT
>NA|TRBJ2-3|many|TRBV18
CASSTMRANTDTQYF
TGTGCCAGCTCTACTATGCGGGCTAACACAGATACGCAGTATTTT
>TRBD1|TRBJ2-7|many|TRBV6-5
CASSPRLTGTYEQYF
TGTGCCAGCAGTCCCAGGTTGACAGGGACCTACGAGCAGTACTTC
>NA|TRBJ2-2|few|TRBV2
CASSRDWRIGELFF
TGTGCCAGCAGTAGGGACTGGCGGATCGGGGAGCTGTTTTTT
>NA|TRBJ1-5|few|TRBV2
CASSEGPIGESNQPQHF
TGTGCCAGCAGTGAAGGGCCCATAGGGGAAAGCAATCAGCCCCAGCATTTT
>NA|TRBJ2-3|many|TRBV5-5
CASSPSMVSTDTQYF
TGTGCCAGCAGTCCAAGTATGGTTAGCACAGATACGCAGTATTTT
>NA|TRBJ2-3|many|TRBV5-1
CASSLTTIITDTQYF
TGCGCCAGCAGCTTGACTACCATAATCACAGATACGCAGTATTTT